This T cell receptor beta chain was profiled in a study of cytomegalovirus exposure and HLA in healthy donors (dated by TCRdb to the late 2010s). Regarding the complete study: In an earlier analysis of under 600 of the donors, approximately 300 Gb of sequence data and some 100 million unique TCR beta sequences from about 180 million T cells were reported. About 300 gigabases of sequencing data and around 85 million unique TCR sequences made up an early release that covered 500 to 650 HLA-typed donors. Of the 350 to 450 genotyped donors, 65% to 90% were placed in the genetic ancestry cluster associated with self-reported Caucasian donors. The aim of the study was to test whether cataloging public T cell receptors could identify signatures of past pathogen exposure. The study profiled the T cell repertoires of under 850 subjects by immunosequencing and related them to cytomegalovirus serostatus. A separate validation cohort of about 110 different subjects was used in addition to the roughly 670-subject first cohort. High-throughput TCR immunosequencing, statistical association of individual TCRs with disease status, and machine learning were combined to predict cytomegalovirus infection status. A later analysis re-examined previously published TCR beta repertoires from about 700 donors and added high-resolution HLA genotyping to investigate patterns of TCR occurrence. In the later analysis, no new phenotypic data were used to find candidate immune exposures; instead, reliance was placed on TCR beta sequences and their occurrence across donors. An earlier analysis of around 580 of the donors used high-throughput TCR beta sequencing to judge whether each TCR beta V gene segment behaved as functional or pseudogenic. Donor age, sex, ethnicity and CMV serostatus were compiled together with the repertoire data. A later genetic analysis took genome-wide SNP genotypes for about three fifths of the roughly 670 donors and used that subset as a discovery cohort. Every repertoire in the discovery cohort had been generated on one and the same sequencing platform. HLA typing covered class I and class II loci at four-digit resolution. Typing coverage varied by locus: roughly 629-640 donors for A, B, C, DRB1 and DQB1; roughly 500 for DQA1; more than 600 for DPA1; 450 to 480 for DPB1. Roughly 5 DR-DQ haplotypes were handled as single units for association and clustering, since linkage in the cohort was strong. On average, 235,054 unique TCR beta nucleotide sequences were sequenced per donor among roughly 430 genotyped donors of the cohort, with approximately 18% of those sequences being non-productive.

Library creation used the immunoSEQ multiplex PCR assay. The multiplex PCR relied on a mix of 60 forward primers for TCR Vbeta segments and 13 reverse primers for TCR Jbeta segments. The CDR3 region of rearranged TCR beta genes was amplified from genomic DNA by a multiplex PCR assay. The Illumina HiSeq System was used to sequence the amplified TCR beta libraries as 87-base-pair reads. Per the original workflow: A later analysis tallied approximately 87 million unique TCR beta chains across the 666 repertoires, and some 10 million of those chains were shared by two or more donors. Raw reads were error-corrected and collapsed into unique sequences by a nearest-neighbor algorithm in which closely related sequences were merged to remove PCR and sequencing errors. V, D and J gene segments were assigned by aligning CDR3 sequences to IMGT reference sequences. For a sequence to be retained, at least a six-nucleotide match to both a V gene segment and a J gene segment was required. A rearrangement was called productive if the CDR3 had no stop codons and remained in frame with V and J, and every other rearrangement was called non-productive. CDR3 was defined according to IMGT convention as the region running from the second conserved V-encoded cysteine to the conserved J-encoded phenylalanine. The earlier analysis of some 580 of the donors excluded any sequence lacking an unambiguous match to a single V gene segment. In an earlier analysis of 587 of the donors, a V segment was called functional when productive rearrangements were above 56.7%, and segregating when the standard deviation between donors exceeded 5%. To diagnose cytomegalovirus status from the catalog of TCR beta chain sequences, a statistical classification framework was built. In a later analysis, V and J genes were assigned by comparing TCR nucleotide sequences against IMGT/GENE-DB human TR gene sequences. The TCRdist pipeline was used in a later analysis to assign CDR3 sequences and most-parsimonious VDJ recombination scenarios. A later analysis defined each TCR beta chain by its CDR3 amino acid sequence plus V-gene family, and excluded reads lacking a unique V-gene family. In a later analysis, around 600 highly shared, low-generation-probability nucleotide sequences were removed to address suspected cross-contamination and a sequencing artifact. In a later analysis, a clonal expansion index was calculated for each public chain from normalized within-repertoire ranks of inferred template counts. In a later analysis, generation probabilities were computed with a VDJ recombination model fitted to out-of-frame rearrangements, and the resulting probabilities were checked against IGoR. In a later analysis, TCR-TCR, TCR-HLA and TCR-CMV co-occurrence was scored with hypergeometric tests, and a repertoire-size bias correction was applied to TCR pairs. False discovery rates were estimated in a later analysis by permuting HLA or CMV assignments 20 times. In a later analysis, co-occurring TCRs were grouped with DBSCAN, and TCRdist sequence similarity was added when clustering was performed within HLA-allele-positive subsets. Repertoires with fewer than 30,000 or more than 120,000 public chains, plus five repertoires with anomalous nucleotide sharing, were excluded from co-occurrence clustering. Drawn from immuneACCESS, this table holds only the in-frame rearrangements with V and J called that TCRdb kept. Clones are partly lost; checked studies trace under half to an unresolved V gene and leave the rest unexplained. Clone size and V and J calls were adopted from that table, with D and trimming inferred from the DNA. This sample has some 170,000 clones in its table, and roughly 82% of those were observed once. The ten largest clones add up to over 1.2% of the sample.

Concerning this clone: Its antigen target is currently unknown. No much larger clone exists at a distance of one base, and base qualities are not known.

The cohort consisted of 666 healthy bone marrow donors. At the time of sampling, all cohort members were nominally healthy, though unrecorded immune exposures were likely present. The donor was CMV seropositive and was included in the group of 300 or so seropositive cohort members. A peripheral blood sample was collected from each donor, and TCR beta sequencing was performed on peripheral blood mononuclear cells. Genomic DNA extraction from the blood cell samples was performed with the Qiagen DNeasy Blood Extraction Kit. What the work shows at the level of the full study, not this receptor alone: The presence/absence analyses assumed that sequencing depth was roughly uniform across donors, and that assumption may not be true. When HLA alleles, especially DR and DQ, strongly co-occurred, TCR associations were difficult to assign to individual alleles. Immune exposure information for the cohort was limited to CMV serostatus. A later analysis reported that several top co-occurrence clusters appeared linked to parvovirus B19, influenza, CMV and Epstein-Barr virus. A few of the identified cytomegalovirus-associated TCR beta chains were confirmed in vitro to be specific for cytomegalovirus antigens. In both the original and validation cohorts, the classifier was reported to diagnose cytomegalovirus status with high specificity and sensitivity. A total of 150 to 200 TCR beta chains were listed by the study as associated with cytomegalovirus. In a later analysis, HLA-associated TCR beta chains were found to be more clonally expanded and to have lower generation probabilities than equally common non-associated chains. In an earlier analysis of fewer than 700 of the donors, most TCR beta V segments appeared in productive rearrangements about 87% or about 30% of the time, broadly matching IMGT annotations. Correlated functional status among segregating V segments might reflect linkage disequilibrium, but an unknown experimental factor could not be ruled out. At a false discovery rate of 0.05, a later analysis linked 15,000 to 20,000 TCR beta sequences to specific HLA alleles. In a later genetic analysis, fewer N-insertions in productive TCRs were reported among donors in an Asian-associated ancestry cluster than the 666-donor mean. It was suggested by the authors that the approach could potentially be generalized to other disease states and immunological phenotypes. Because counts were too low, roughly 18 rarely observed V segments, including chromosome 9 orphons, were left out of the earlier analysis of a few hundred of the donors. According to a later analysis, most CMV-associated TCR beta chains appeared to be HLA-restricted, and the HLA associations seemed to be driven largely by CMV exposure. A group of highly shared sequence variants was considered likely to be a technical artifact of the sequencing pipeline. A later analysis found that TCR association rates varied across HLA loci, with DRB1 alleles showing the most associated TCRs and HLA-C alleles the fewest. A further reported finding was that TCR beta sequences accurately predicted the HLA-A and HLA-B alleles for most subjects in the first cohort. Across donors, most TCR sequences were observed very rarely, whereas some public TCRs were present in many individuals. In this cohort, only TCR beta chains were sequenced, and detectable features were limited by the absence of alpha or paired-chain data. HLA typing was unavailable for some donors at each locus, so association tests used only the typed subset. An association between a missense DCLRE1C variant and V-gene and J-gene trimming of TCR beta chains was found in a later genetic analysis and replicated in an independent cohort.

Sequencing was done on a sample of PBMCs. The sequence derives from a girl aged 10 to 17 in good health and CMV-seropositive.

The CDR3 region: CASSGKQAGYGGYTF. The sequenced DNA: TGTGCCAGCAGTGGTAAACAGGCTGGTTATGGAGGCTACACCTTC. The chain uses TRBV2 and TRBJ1-2; the D gene is perhaps TRBD1, from 5 matching bases. The V end loses 4 bases and the J end loses 8 bases, and a stretch of 20 bases separates them. The CDR3 measures 15 amino acids from cysteine to phenylalanine. The CDR3 DNA has 45 bases and is translated from base 1. In the germline V gene, CDR1 corresponds to SNHLY and CDR2 to FYNNEI.